These 24 T cell receptor beta chains originate from one sample sequenced in a study of cytomegalovirus exposure and HLA in healthy donors. The PCR contained 60 Vbeta and 13 Jbeta primers. The table came from immunoSEQ multiplex PCR; TCRdb's copy has only in-frame clones and leaves some out. The sample holds roughly 200,000 clones; about 13% are singletons and the top ten take approximately 8.4%. The specimen was PBMCs. The receptors originated from a man in his forties or fifties in good health and CMV-seropositive.

J is TRBJ1-1 and V is TRBV7-9, with 7 bases identical to TRBD1. This CDR3 spans 14 amino acids. The J segment lost 7 bases and the V segment lost 5 bases, leaving 10 bases of the junction unmatched. Germline V gene sequence: CDR1 SEHNR, CDR2 FQNEAQ (reference sequence). The CDR3 DNA is TGTGCCAGCAGCCCAACGGGGACAGTGTATGAAGCTTTCTTT. It translates to CASSPTGTVYEAFF.

This clone showed up just a few times. The chain couples TRBV7-2 to TRBJ2-2; D gene ambiguous. Trimming took off 2 bases at V and 6 bases at J, with 4 bases between the two ends. Germline-derived CDR1 and CDR2 are SGHTA and FQGNSA. The CDR3 consists of 12 residues. The CDR3 nucleotides are TGTGCCAGCAGCTTAACTGCCGGGGAGCTGTTTTTT. Its protein product is CASSLTAGELFF. The whole variable domain, filled in from reference TRBV7-2 and TRBJ2-2, reads GAGVSQSPSNKVTEKGKDVELRCDPISGHTALYWYRQSLGQGLEFLIYFQGNSAPDKSGLPSDRFSAERTGGSVSTLTIQRTQQEDSAVYLCASSLTAGELFFGEGSRLTVL.

This sequence joins TRBV6-5 and TRBJ2-2; the D gene is possibly TRBD1 (5 bases). The CDR3 runs 14 residues. Germline V CDR1 and CDR2: MNHEY, SVGAGI. V was pared by 5 bases and J by 4 bases, with 11 bases between. The CDR3: CASSPSTVTGELFF. The DNA for the CDR3 is TGTGCCAGCAGTCCCTCGACAGTCACCGGGGAGCTGTTTTTT.

This chain links TRBV29-1 with TRBJ1-1; D might be TRBD1 (5 bases). Between the trimmed V and J ends, which lost 5 bases and 1 base, there was a span of 23 bases. Germline CDR1 is SQVTM and CDR2 is ANQGSEA. The CDR3 totals 17 residues. Here the CDR3 reads CSVSLSGWGVGNTEAFF. For the CDR3, the DNA is TGCAGCGTTAGTCTCAGTGGTTGGGGGGTAGGGAACACTGAAGCTTTCTTT.

This clone occurred a few times. The junction departs from germline at one end; a sequencing error may be responsible. The V call is TRBV5-6, the J call TRBJ1-5, with TRBD1 matching over 7 bases. The CDR3 spans 15 residues. Germline CDR1 is SGHDT and CDR2 is YYEEEE. Written as DNA, the CDR3 is TGTGCCAGCAGGACCGGGACAGATAGCAATCAGCCCCGGCATTTT. Amino acids: CASRTGTDSNQPRHF. The full variable domain, in which reference TRBV5-6 and TRBJ1-5 provide the parts outside the CDR3, is DAGVTQSPTHLIKTRGQQVTLRCSPKSGHDTVSWYQQALGQGPQFIFQYYEEEERQRGNFPDRFSGHQFPNYSSELNVNALLLGDSALYLCASRTGTDSNQPRHFGDGTRLSIL.

There are a few counts of this clone. The DNA for the CDR3 is TGTGCCAGCAGCTTCCCAACTAGGACAGATACGCAGTATTTT. Protein sequence: CASSFPTRTDTQYF. The V gene is TRBV7-6, the J gene TRBJ2-3, with a weak D call TRBD2 (5 bases). Trimming removed 3 bases at V and 3 bases at J, with 10 bases between. This CDR3 comprises 14 residues. Germline CDR1 is SGHVS and CDR2 is FNYEAQ.

This clone was counted between two and nine times. The chain carries TRBV11-2 and TRBJ1-5; D gene unclear. The CDR3 contains 13 residues. The germline V and J ends were trimmed by 3 bases and 5 bases, with 8 bases remaining between them. Looked up from germline, CDR1 is SGHAT and CDR2 is FQNNGV. DNA for the CDR3: TGTGCCAGCAGCTTTCAGGCCCATCAGCCCCAGCATTTT. Translating gives CASSFQAHQPQHF.

The V gene is TRBV19, the J gene TRBJ1-1; D possibly corresponds to TRBD1 (5 bases). The length of the CDR3 is 14 residues. Deletions cut 5 bases from V and 4 bases from J, with 14 bases between. Germline V gene lookup returns CDR1 LNHDA and CDR2 SQIVND (reference sequence). CDR3 in DNA: TGTGCCAGTAGTGGGGCCCCGCGAGCCACTGAAGCTTTCTTT. Its translation is CASSGAPRATEAFF. The full variable domain, its missing parts supplied by reference TRBV19 and TRBJ1-1, is DGGITQSPKYLFRKEGQNVTLSCEQNLNHDAMYWYRQDPGQGLRLIYYSQIVNDFQKGDIAEGYSVSREKKESFPLTVTSAQKNPTAFYLCASSGAPRATEAFFGQGTRLTVV.

This clone was seen a few times. The chain uses TRBV5-4 and TRBJ2-3; 11 positions match TRBD2. CDR1 and CDR2 (germline): SGHNT, YYREEE (reference sequence). Germline trimming cut 1 base from V and 4 bases from J; bases unmatched to any gene: 8. This CDR3 comprises 17 residues. CDR3 DNA sequence: TGTGCCAGCAGCTTGTCCGCTAGCGGGGGGAGGGCAGATACGCAGTATTTT. Translation gives CASSLSASGGRADTQYF.

The rearrangement links TRBV7-9 to TRBJ1-2; D unresolved. The CDR3 is made up of 12 amino acids. Trimming took 4 bases from V and 4 from J, leaving 7 bases between them. In germline, CDR1 is SEHNR, CDR2 FQNEAQ (reference sequence). As DNA, the CDR3 is TGTGCCAGCAGCTACAGCCTCTATGGCTACACCTTC. Its protein product is CASSYSLYGYTF.

This clone was seen a handful of times. The gene calls are TRBV11-2 and TRBJ2-7, with 7 positions matching TRBD1. After removal of 5 bases from V and 5 bases from J, the junction contained 3 bases not matched to a gene. Germline-derived CDR1 and CDR2 are SGHAT and FQNNGV. CDR3 length equals 12 residues. CDR3 DNA sequence: TGTGCCAGCAGCGTCGACAGGGACGAGCAGTACTTC. Protein sequence: CASSVDRDEQYF. The full variable domain, rest sourced from reference TRBV11-2 and TRBJ2-7, is EAGVAQSPRYKIIEKRQSVAFWCNPISGHATLYWYQQILGQGPKLLIQFQNNGVVDDSQLPKDRFSAERLKGVDSTLKIQPAKLEDSAVYLCASSVDRDEQYFGPGTRLTVT.

Regarding this clone: At the DNA level, this CDR3 is encoded by other sequences in the same sample as well. The chain joins TRBV7-9 to TRBJ2-2, with a tentative D call TRBD1 (6 bases). V dropped 3 bases and J dropped 0 bases, with 8 bases sitting between them. This CDR3 region has 15 residues. Germline values: CDR1 SEHNR, CDR2 FQNEAQ (reference sequence). CDR3 loop: CASSFTGPNTGELFF. CDR3 nucleotide sequence: TGTGCCAGCAGCTTCACAGGGCCGAACACCGGGGAGCTGTTTTTT.

CDR3 amino acids: CASSADDREFYEQYF. DNA of the CDR3: TGTGCCAGCAGCGCAGACGACAGGGAGTTCTACGAGCAGTACTTC. V and J are TRBV9 and TRBJ2-7, with 7 bases identical to TRBD1. The CDR3 loop spans 15 amino acids. CDR1 and CDR2 from the germline V gene are SGDLS and YYNGEE. The ends lost 3 bases at V and 3 bases at J; junction bases unmatched: 9. The full variable domain, with the rest looked up from reference TRBV9 and TRBJ2-7, is DSGVTQTPKHLITATGQRVTLRCSPRSGDLSVYWYQQSLDQGLQFLIQYYNGEERAKGNILERFSAQQFPDLHSELNLSSLELGDSALYFCASSADDREFYEQYFGPGTRLTVT.

The V and J genes are TRBV28 and TRBJ2-4; 9 bases line up with TRBD1. The CDR3 covers 16 residues. V shed 6 bases and J 0 bases; nucleotides not matched to a gene: 6. Germline V gives CDR1 MDHEN, CDR2 SYDVKM. CDR3 bases: TGTGCCAGCAGGTCCGACAGGGGGAGAGCCAAAAACATTCAGTACTTC. Translated: CASRSDRGRAKNIQYF.

The V gene is TRBV11-2, the J gene TRBJ1-6; a possible D gene is TRBD1 (6 bases). The germline V gene has CDR1 SGHAT and CDR2 FQNNGV. This CDR3 has 13 amino acids. Trimming took off 8 bases at V and 2 bases at J, with 7 bases between the two ends. CDR3 bases: TGTGCCAGCCAGGGGACCTATAATTCACCCCTCCACTTT. The encoded protein is CASQGTYNSPLHF.

In this sample, this clone turned up a few times. The chain carries TRBV4-2 and TRBJ2-1; 13 nucleotides line up with TRBD2. The junction had 6 bases not matched to a gene; V was cut back by 0 bases and J by 7 bases. Germline CDR1 LGHNA, CDR2 YNFKEQ. The CDR3 runs to 17 residues. The CDR3 DNA reads as TGTGCCAGCAGCCAAGAACTAGCGGGGGGGCTAGGGAATGAGCAGTTCTTC. It translates to CASSQELAGGLGNEQFF.

This clone was counted only a few times. The CDR3 DNA follows: TGTGCCACCAGCAGAGATTGGAGAGGGATAAATTCACCCCTCCACTTT. Its protein product is CATSRDWRGINSPLHF. The chain recombines TRBV15 with TRBJ1-6; D is unclear. Trimming shortened V by 0 bases and J by 7 bases, and 13 bases separated the two germline ends. The germline gives CDR1 LNHNV, CDR2 YYDKDF (reference sequence). CDR3 length: 16 residues.

The V gene is TRBV5-5, the J gene TRBJ2-7; 8 bases are a match to TRBD2. There are 13 residues in the CDR3. V shed 5 bases, J shed 4 bases, and the junction held 5 bases outside the gene matches. Germline-derived CDR1 and CDR2 are SGHKS and YYEKEE (reference sequence). DNA of the CDR3: TGTGCCAGCAGACCGGGACTAGGGTACGAGCAGTACGTC. This translates into CASRPGLGYEQYV.

V is TRBV7-2 and J is TRBJ2-7, with TRBD1 as a possible D gene (5 bases). The CDR3 consists of 14 residues. V was trimmed by 5 bases and J by 2 bases, leaving 13 bases between them. The germline CDR1 and CDR2 sequences are SGHTA and FQGNSA. Written as DNA, the CDR3 is TGTGCCAGCAGCGTGACAGTGACGCCCTACGAGCAGTACTTC. Translating gives CASSVTVTPYEQYF.

This clone was counted a few times. V usage is TRBV5-4 and J usage is TRBJ2-6, with a weak D call TRBD1 (5 bases). Trimming took off 3 bases at V and 0 bases at J, with 10 bases between the two ends. This CDR3 comprises 16 residues. Germline V gene data show CDR1 as SGHNT and CDR2 as YYREEE (reference sequence). This CDR3 is CASSWTPPSGANVLTF. The CDR3 DNA reads as TGTGCCAGCAGCTGGACACCTCCCTCTGGGGCCAACGTCCTGACTTTC.

This clone showed up just a few times. The chain has TRBV7-2 and TRBJ1-4; D is perhaps TRBD1 (6 bases). Per germline, CDR1 SGHTA and CDR2 FQGNSA. With 2 bases removed from V and 7 bases from J, the gap between germline ends came to 11 bases. The CDR3 consists of 14 residues. The CDR3 loop is CASSLLGAGEKLFF. For the CDR3, the DNA is TGTGCCAGCAGCTTATTGGGGGCAGGTGAAAAACTGTTTTTT.

This clone was recorded a few times. The genes are TRBV19 and TRBJ1-2; 8 bases map to TRBD1. V was pared by 5 bases and J by 2 bases, with 13 bases of the junction left unmatched. The CDR3 consists of 17 residues. Germline CDR1 is LNHDA and CDR2 is SQIVND (reference sequence). CDR3 nucleotide sequence: TGTGCCAGTAGTCCACCTAGGGGGGACAGGTACAACTATGGCTACACCTTC. Translating gives CASSPPRGDRYNYGYTF.

This chain joins TRBV5-6 and TRBJ2-1, with TRBD1 matching over 8 bases. The V and J ends lost 4 bases and 3 bases, in that order; junction bases with no gene match: 6. Germline V gene sequence: CDR1 SGHDT, CDR2 YYEEEE. There are 15 residues in the CDR3. This CDR3 reads CASSGGTGYYNEQFF. The DNA for the CDR3 is TGTGCCAGCAGCGGCGGGACAGGTTACTACAATGAGCAGTTCTTC.

The CDR3 DNA follows: TGTGCCACCAGCAGACTCCCACGACAGGGGGTTGAAAACACCATATATTTT. It codes for CATSRLPRQGVENTIYF. The J gene is TRBJ1-3, the V gene TRBV15, with 9 bases that match TRBD1. This CDR3 has 17 amino acids. From germline, CDR1 is LNHNV and CDR2 YYDKDF (reference sequence). J lost 6 bases, V lost 2 bases, and 11 bases had no gene match.